These 25 T cell receptor beta chains originate from one sample sequenced in a study of response to subunit inactivated influenza vaccine (dated by TCRdb to the late 2010s). Receptors were amplified or captured by RT-PCR. Sequenced on an Illumina HiSeq 2500. TCRdb itself trimmed the public reads at Q25 with fastp, ran MiXCR and retained productive beta chains. A single entry per CDR3 protein holds the most common genes and DNA from its merged rows. The sample includes 500,000 to 550,000 distinct CDR3 sequences, with more than 7% observed a single time. Around 13% of the sample is in the top ten clones. The input for sequencing was PBMCs from blood, taken roughly 24 months after vaccination. The source is a man aged 50-75 years who received an inactivated influenza vaccine. Donor details come from another sample of the same person, matched by shared clones.

There are many counts of this clonotype. The rearrangement joins TRBV27 to TRBJ1-1; no definite D call. The V gene lost 6 bases and the J gene lost 1 base, with 9 bases spanning the gap. The CDR3 length is 13 residues. Germline V lookup: CDR1 MNHEY, CDR2 SMNVEV (reference sequence). The CDR3 DNA sequence: TGTGCCAGCAGCTTAGGACCGAACACTGAAGCTTTCTTT. This gives the protein CASSLGPNTEAFF.

The sample holds a few counts of this clonotype. The rearrangement joins TRBV2 to TRBJ2-3; D ambiguous. Germline assignment: CDR1 SNHLY and CDR2 FYNNEI. With 4 bases removed from V and 1 base from J, the gap between germline ends came to 9 bases. The CDR3 covers 14 residues. This CDR3 reads CASSVGSRTDTQYF. DNA of the CDR3: TGTGCCAGCAGTGTTGGTTCCCGCACAGATACGCAGTATTTT.

This clonotype turned up a few times. The chain has TRBV7-2 and TRBJ2-1; D is unclear. The CDR3 extends over 15 amino acids. V was pared by 2 bases and J by 8 bases, with 16 bases between. The V gene's germline CDR1 is SGHTA and CDR2 FQGNSA. DNA for the CDR3: TGTGCCAGCAGCTTAAGGTTAGATGGTGACTATGAGCAGTTCTTC. This translates into CASSLRLDGDYEQFF.

The chain recombines TRBV6-5 with TRBJ1-4; 8 nucleotides line up with TRBD1. CDR3 length: 16 amino acids. In germline, CDR1 is MNHEY, CDR2 SVGAGI. V was pared by 2 bases and J by 10 bases, with 12 bases of the junction left unmatched. CDR3 coding DNA: TGTGCCAGCAGTTACCTTCGGACAGGGTCATGGGGAAAACTGTTTTTT. Protein: CASSYLRTGSWGKLFF.

The rearrangement uses TRBV5-6 and TRBJ1-1; no definite D call. Deletions cut 0 bases from V and 2 bases from J, with 8 bases between. The CDR3 is made up of 14 amino acids. CDR1 and CDR2 from the germline V gene are SGHDT and YYEEEE. CDR3 sequence reads: CASSLGVGNTEAFF. The CDR3 DNA reads as TGTGCCAGCAGCTTGGGCGTGGGAAACACTGAAGCTTTCTTT.

This clonotype occurred many times. The chain couples TRBV5-1 to TRBJ2-2; D possibly corresponds to TRBD1 (5 bases). V gave up 0 bases and J gave up 1 base, with 13 bases separating them. CDR3 size: 17 residues. The germline gives CDR1 SGHRS, CDR2 YFSETQ. As DNA, the CDR3 is TGCGCCAGCAGCTTGGAAACAAGGGGTCGGAACACCGGGGAGCTGTTTTTT. Translation: CASSLETRGRNTGELFF.

This clonotype was detected only a few times. The chain joins TRBV3-1 to TRBJ1-6; D ambiguous. The CDR3 has 14 residues. CDR1 LGHDT and CDR2 YNNKEL come from the germline V gene (reference sequence). With 2 bases removed from V and 8 bases from J, the gap between germline ends came to 10 bases. The CDR3 bases are TGTGCCAGCAGCCAACAAGGCCCGGATTCACCCCTCCACTTT. Amino acid sequence: CASSQQGPDSPLHF.

V is TRBV5-5 and J is TRBJ2-5, with D perhaps matching TRBD1 (6 bases). Germline V gene data show CDR1 as SGHKS and CDR2 as YYEKEE (reference sequence). V shed 6 bases and J shed 0 bases, with 12 bases lying between them. CDR3 length: 14 amino acids. CDR3 nucleotides: TGTGCCAGCACCAACAGGGAGAACCAAGAGACCCAGTACTTC. This sequence encodes CASTNRENQETQYF.

Only a few counts were recorded for this clonotype. The chain has TRBV4-2 and TRBJ2-7; 12 bases are a match to TRBD2. Germline loops: CDR1 LGHNA, CDR2 YNFKEQ. V lost 4 bases to trimming and J lost 3 bases; unmatched junction nucleotides: 4. The CDR3 totals 15 residues. The CDR3 loop is CASSLETSGGYEQYF. The CDR3 bases are TGTGCCAGCAGCCTAGAGACTAGCGGGGGCTACGAGCAGTACTTC.

In this sample, this clonotype turned up many times. The genes are TRBV5-1 and TRBJ1-1, with 9 bases lining up with TRBD1. J lost 7 bases, V lost 4 bases, and 5 bases had no gene match. The CDR3 totals 13 residues. CDR1 SGHRS and CDR2 YFSETQ come from the germline V gene. The CDR3 is CASSGTGYDEAFF. The CDR3 coding sequence is TGCGCCAGCAGCGGGACAGGGTATGATGAAGCTTTCTTT.

This CDR3 reads CASSPDRQRGEKLFF. The CDR3 coding sequence is TGTGCCAGTAGTCCGGACAGGCAACGTGGTGAAAAACTGTTTTTT. This chain joins TRBV19 and TRBJ1-4; 7 bases match TRBD1. Germline lookup yields CDR1 LNHDA and CDR2 SQIVND (reference sequence). This CDR3 comprises 15 residues. V trimming: 5 bases; J trimming: 7 bases; junction bases outside the gene matches: 10.

The sample holds a few counts of this clonotype. This chain joins TRBV6-2 or TRBV6-3 and TRBJ2-7; 7 bases are shared with TRBD2. CDR3 length: 16 amino acids. V was clipped by 2 bases and J by 7 bases; unmatched bases: 14. Germline V gives CDR1 MNHEY, CDR2 SVGEGT. The CDR3 region is CASSYDGTNTKWEQYF. DNA of the CDR3: TGTGCCAGCAGTTACGACGGGACTAACACCAAATGGGAGCAGTACTTC.

The chain uses TRBV3-1 and TRBJ2-1; 13 positions match TRBD2. With 3 bases clipped from V and 7 bases from J, the junction kept 0 bases outside the gene matches. Germline CDR1 reads LGHDT; CDR2 reads YNNKEL (reference sequence). The CDR3 consists of 14 residues. This CDR3 is CASSQTSGRNEQFF. For the CDR3, the DNA is TGTGCCAGCAGCCAGACTAGCGGGAGGAATGAGCAGTTCTTC.

The sample holds many counts of this clonotype. The chain couples TRBV4-3 to TRBJ2-7, with TRBD1 matching over 10 bases. The ends lost 4 bases at V and 5 bases at J; junction bases unmatched: 8. This CDR3 has 15 residues. CDR1 is LGHNA, CDR2 YSLEER, per germline. CDR3 amino acids: CASSRSGTGDNEQYF. The DNA for the CDR3 is TGCGCCAGCAGCCGCTCCGGGACAGGGGACAACGAGCAGTACTTC.

CDR3 residues: CAVPGVGSRSGTDTQYF. The CDR3, as DNA: TGTGCCGTCCCGGGGGTCGGGAGCAGGTCTGGCACAGATACGCAGTATTTT. The rearrangement uses TRBV2 and TRBJ2-3; TRBD2 is a possible D gene (6 bases). The germline V and J ends were trimmed by 11 bases and 1 base, with 25 bases remaining between them. CDR1 and CDR2 (germline): SNHLY, FYNNEI. The CDR3 is 17 amino acids.

Only a few counts were recorded for this clonotype. The chain carries TRBV6-2 or TRBV6-3 and TRBJ2-2; 9 bases align to TRBD2. The CDR3 loop spans 15 amino acids. CDR1 and CDR2 from the germline V gene are MNHEY and SVGEGT. Germline trimming cut 8 bases from V and 4 bases from J; bases unmatched to any gene: 8. The CDR3 DNA reads TGTGCCAGCTCTTCTAGCGGGATTGTCACCGGGGAGCTGTTTTTT. Protein: CASSSSGIVTGELFF.

This clonotype was picked up a small number of times. The chain carries TRBV7-2 and TRBJ2-4, with 7 bases lining up with TRBD2. The CDR3 runs to 16 residues. The V segment lost 1 base and the J segment 1 base; nucleotides outside the gene matches: 4. CDR1 SGHTA and CDR2 FQGNSA come from the germline V gene. The CDR3 DNA is TGTGCCAGCAGCTTAGGCGGGAGTGTTGCCAAAAACATTCAGTACTTC. Translating gives CASSLGGSVAKNIQYF.

This clonotype was recorded a few times. V gene TRBV15 combines with J gene TRBJ1-2; 7 nucleotides match TRBD1. This CDR3 region has 14 residues. The germline gives CDR1 LNHNV, CDR2 YYDKDF (reference sequence). V lost 4 bases, J lost 3 bases, and 5 bases stayed unmatched. CDR3 coding DNA: TGTGCCACCAGCAAGGGGGCATTGGACTATGGCTACACCTTC. It specifies CATSKGALDYGYTF.

V is TRBV30 and J is TRBJ2-2; perhaps TRBD1 as D (6 bases). The germline V gene has CDR1 GTSNPN and CDR2 SVGIG (reference sequence). This CDR3 has 17 amino acids. V was clipped by 0 bases and J by 5 bases, with 19 bases between them. The CDR3 nucleotides are TGTGCCTGGAGTGTAATCCGGACAGCCCGAGGGACCGGGGAGCTGTTTTTT. Translated, it gives CAWSVIRTARGTGELFF.

The chain recombines TRBV3-1 with TRBJ2-5; 10 positions match TRBD2. This CDR3 region has 16 residues. The V gene's germline CDR1 is LGHDT and CDR2 YNNKEL (reference sequence). Trimming at V came to 3 bases and at J to 4 bases, leaving 8 bases not matched to a gene. The CDR3 sequence: CASSQRSSGSGETQYF. CDR3 DNA: TGTGCCAGCAGCCAGAGATCTAGCGGGAGTGGAGAGACCCAGTACTTC.

Note on this clonotype: A much more abundant neighbour one base away suggests this may be a read error. This chain uses TRBV15 with TRBJ2-1, with D uncertain. The CDR3 loop spans 14 amino acids. Germline V gene data show CDR1 as LNHNV and CDR2 as YYDKDF (reference sequence). Trimming removed 1 base from V and 4 bases from J, with 8 bases in between. The CDR3 protein is CATSRGRQYNEQFF. The CDR3 DNA follows: TGTGCCACCAGCAGAGGTAGGCAGTACAATGAGCAGTTCTTC.

This clonotype was picked up a small number of times. The chain combines TRBV5-1 with TRBJ2-1; 12 bases fit TRBD2. V shed 2 bases and J 14 bases; nucleotides not matched to a gene: 8. This CDR3 has 14 amino acids. Germline CDR1 reads SGHRS; CDR2 reads YFSETQ. The CDR3 sequence is CASSLKTSGRTEFF. Written as DNA, the CDR3 is TGCGCCAGCAGCTTAAAGACTAGCGGGAGAACAGAGTTCTTC.

In the case of this clonotype: The junction shows a germline mismatch at one end, possibly a read error. The chain combines TRBV20-1 with TRBJ2-1; D is possibly TRBD2 (5 bases). CDR3 length equals 10 residues. The germline V gene encodes CDR1 DFQATT and CDR2 SNEGSKA (reference sequence). The CDR3 loop is CSASTYRAVF. CDR3 nucleotides: TGCAGTGCTAGCACCTACAGAGCGGTCTTC.

The chain recombines TRBV12-3 or TRBV12-4 with TRBJ2-1; D may correspond to TRBD1 or TRBD2 (6 bases each). The V gene lost 9 bases and the J gene lost 8 bases, with 11 bases spanning the gap. The CDR3 length is 11 residues. The chain's CDR3 is CASWRGYEQFF. The CDR3 DNA follows: TGTGCCAGTTGGAGGGGGTATGAGCAGTTCTTC.

This clonotype was counted between two and nine times. DNA of the CDR3: TGTGCCATCAGTGAGAGGCTTCTAGCGGGACTTCACGAGCAGTACTTC. It yields the protein CAISERLLAGLHEQYF. This rearrangement joins TRBV10-3 to TRBJ2-7; 9 bases agree with TRBD2. The J segment lost 5 bases and the V segment lost 2 bases, leaving 10 bases of the junction unmatched. This CDR3 is 16 amino acids long. Germline CDR1 reads ENHRY; CDR2 reads SYGVKD.